The rows below give T cell receptor beta chains drawn from one sample of a study of CD8 T cells in Susac syndrome. From the immunoSEQ multiplex PCR reads, TCRdb called clonotypes with MiXCR, one entry per CDR3 protein. The data hold around 270,000 distinct CDR3 sequences, with about 82% observed a single time. The sequenced sample was CD8+ T cells from PBMCs. The receptors originated from a human donor with multiple sclerosis. Each CDR3 is given with its conserved first and last residue. D genes are given only for firm matches.

>13|.|TRBV27
CASSNNLPGEQFF
>14|.|TRBV11-2
CASSLSSLGGELFF
>14|.|TRBV5-6
CASSWGRGNQPQHF
>16|TRBD1|TRBV18
CASSLDGTGETYEQYF
>15|.|TRBV27
CASSLSRATNQPQHF
>15|TRBD2|TRBV7-9
CASRSTSGSVNEQFF
>15|.|TRBV6-2/TRBV6-3
CASSYSPLSKDTQYF
>11|.|TRBV30
CAWTTTGELFF
>15|TRBD2|TRBV7-9
CASSLATSGEETQYF
>13|TRBD1|TRBV6-5
CASRGQGAGRAFF
>13|.|TRBV29-1
CSVLSGRIYGQFF
>19|TRBD1|TRBV7-9
CASSDRRDRGRLGNEKLFF
>14|TRBD1|TRBV28
CASVPGTGNNEQFF
>18|TRBD2|TRBV24-1
CATSDFRTSGGITDTQYF
>12|.|TRBV6-1
CASRVSGNEQFF
>15|.|TRBV6-5
CASSSLGGTGNTIYF
>13|.|TRBV13
CASSLGLGDEQFF
>15|.|TRBV19
CASSDQGRPHNEQFF
>13|TRBD2|TRBV13
CAIAGLAGNEQFF
>14|.|TRBV6-2/TRBV6-3
CASALLGSNQPQHF
>18|.|TRBV27
CASSYRQGVDYWVGELFF
>13|.|TRBV28
CASAIFGNTEAFF
>14|.|TRBV3-1
CASSQGGLLQPQHF
>12|TRBD2|TRBV30
CAWSWTSGEQFF
>14|.|TRBV7-9
CASTGSGPTYEQYF
>18|TRBD1|TRBV10-3
CAITKTPGQGAGDTEAFF
>15|.|TRBV7-9
CASSSTLLVDQPQHF